This is a list of T cell receptor beta chains from one sample in a study of T cells after yellow fever vaccination. TCRdb re-called the 5' RACE reads through MiXCR, storing one row per CDR3 protein. Of hundreds of thousands of distinct CDR3 sequences in the sample, over 9% were seen once. Specimen: PBMCs, collected on the day of the yellow fever booster vaccination. These receptors all come from a man between 25 and 39 years old who received the YFV17D yellow fever vaccine. Each CDR3 is given with its conserved first and last residue. Each record gives: V gene, clone size, J gene, D gene, CDR3 DNA, CDR3 protein. D genes are given only for firm matches. Clone size is shown for a subset of rows, as once, few, many or a class of expanded clone.

v_call: TRBV28
clone_size: many
j_call: TRBJ2-4
d_call: -
cdr3_nt: TGTGCCAGCAGTCCGCCCAAAAACATTCAGTACTTC
cdr3_aa: CASSPPKNIQYF

v_call: TRBV10-3
clone_size: -
j_call: TRBJ1-5
d_call: TRBD1
cdr3_nt: TGTGCCATCAGTGAGCTCGGAGGGGGCTCTCAGCCCCAGCATTTT
cdr3_aa: CAISELGGGSQPQHF

v_call: TRBV18
clone_size: few
j_call: TRBJ2-7
d_call: TRBD1
cdr3_nt: TGTGCCAGCTCACCTTCGAAGGGGGCGCGGGAGCAGTACTTC
cdr3_aa: CASSPSKGAREQYF

v_call: TRBV5-1
clone_size: -
j_call: TRBJ2-3
d_call: -
cdr3_nt: TGCGCCAGCAGCGGTCTATTAGGAGACCGAGAGGATACGCAGTATTTT
cdr3_aa: CASSGLLGDREDTQYF

v_call: TRBV3-1
clone_size: -
j_call: TRBJ1-6
d_call: TRBD1
cdr3_nt: TGTGCCAGCAGCCAGTGGACAGGGGGATATAATTCACCCCTCCACTTT
cdr3_aa: CASSQWTGGYNSPLHF

v_call: TRBV15
clone_size: few
j_call: TRBJ2-1
d_call: -
cdr3_nt: TGTGCCACCAGCAGAGACATGGGGGCCTACAATGAGCAGTTCTTC
cdr3_aa: CATSRDMGAYNEQFF

v_call: TRBV29-1
clone_size: once
j_call: TRBJ1-5
d_call: -
cdr3_nt: TGCAGCGTTGGCCAGGGGAGTCAGCCCCAGCATTTT
cdr3_aa: CSVGQGSQPQHF

v_call: TRBV5-1
clone_size: -
j_call: TRBJ2-7
d_call: TRBD2
cdr3_nt: TGCGCCAGCAGCTTGGGTTCAAGCGGGACGTCCTACGAGCAGTACTTC
cdr3_aa: CASSLGSSGTSYEQYF

v_call: TRBV7-2
clone_size: few
j_call: TRBJ2-2
d_call: -
cdr3_nt: TGTGCCAGCAGCCCCGACACTTACGGGGAGCTGTTTTTT
cdr3_aa: CASSPDTYGELFF

v_call: TRBV7-8
clone_size: -
j_call: TRBJ2-3
d_call: -
cdr3_nt: TGTGCCAGCAGCTTCCGCAGGGCCCTATTTCAGAACCCAGATACGCAGTATTTT
cdr3_aa: CASSFRRALFQNPDTQYF

v_call: TRBV20-1
clone_size: -
j_call: TRBJ2-1
d_call: -
cdr3_nt: TGCAGTGCTAGAGACCCCTGGACCCGGAGCTCCTACAATGAGCAGTTCTTC
cdr3_aa: CSARDPWTRSSYNEQFF

v_call: TRBV20-1
clone_size: few
j_call: TRBJ2-7
d_call: TRBD2
cdr3_nt: TGCAGTGCCCCGGGACTAGCGGGACCCTACGAGCAGTACTTC
cdr3_aa: CSAPGLAGPYEQYF

v_call: TRBV27
clone_size: -
j_call: TRBJ1-6
d_call: TRBD1
cdr3_nt: TGTGCCAGCAGGCGGACAGGGACCTATAATTCACCCCTCCACTTT
cdr3_aa: CASRRTGTYNSPLHF

v_call: TRBV6-5
clone_size: many
j_call: TRBJ2-1
d_call: -
cdr3_nt: TGTGCCAGCACTCAGGGTACAAAGCAGTTCTTC
cdr3_aa: CASTQGTKQFF

v_call: TRBV7-9
clone_size: few
j_call: TRBJ2-1
d_call: TRBD1
cdr3_nt: TGTGCCAGCACCTTGGGACAGGGCCCCTACAATGAGCAGTTCTTC
cdr3_aa: CASTLGQGPYNEQFF

v_call: TRBV15
clone_size: -
j_call: TRBJ1-3
d_call: -
cdr3_nt: TGTGCCACCAGCATGGGGGGACGCGGAAACACCATATATTTT
cdr3_aa: CATSMGGRGNTIYF

v_call: TRBV7-2
clone_size: many
j_call: TRBJ2-7
d_call: TRBD2
cdr3_nt: TGTGCCAGCAGCTTACGGGCGGGAGACCCCTACGAGCAGTACTTC
cdr3_aa: CASSLRAGDPYEQYF

v_call: TRBV14
clone_size: -
j_call: TRBJ1-1
d_call: -
cdr3_nt: TGTGCCAGCAGCCAAGATCTGGGGGGACCCCTCACTGAAGCTTTCTTT
cdr3_aa: CASSQDLGGPLTEAFF

v_call: TRBV11-2
clone_size: many
j_call: TRBJ2-2
d_call: -
cdr3_nt: TGTGCCAGCAGCTTTTTCCTCACCGGGGAGCTGTTTTTT
cdr3_aa: CASSFFLTGELFF

v_call: TRBV7-2
clone_size: -
j_call: TRBJ1-5
d_call: -
cdr3_nt: TGTGCCAGCAGCTTAGGGGGGGCGGGACTCCAGCCCCAGCATTTT
cdr3_aa: CASSLGGAGLQPQHF

v_call: TRBV11-1
clone_size: many
j_call: TRBJ2-7
d_call: TRBD1
cdr3_nt: TGTGCCAGCAGCCGAGAACTTACAGGGGAGCGCGAGCAGTACTTC
cdr3_aa: CASSRELTGEREQYF

v_call: TRBV7-8
clone_size: -
j_call: TRBJ2-1
d_call: TRBD2
cdr3_nt: TGTGCCAGCAGCGAAATGCCTAGCGGGACGATGTCCTACAATGAGCAGTTCTTC
cdr3_aa: CASSEMPSGTMSYNEQFF

v_call: TRBV6-1
clone_size: -
j_call: TRBJ2-1
d_call: -
cdr3_nt: TGTGCCAGCAGTATTCGGCGGTCCTCCTCACCCTACAATGAGCAGTTCTTC
cdr3_aa: CASSIRRSSSPYNEQFF

v_call: TRBV5-5
clone_size: few
j_call: TRBJ2-3
d_call: -
cdr3_nt: TGTGCCAGCACCCGGGTCCCCCCATTGTTAGGAGATACGCAGTATTTT
cdr3_aa: CASTRVPPLLGDTQYF

v_call: TRBV20-1
clone_size: few
j_call: TRBJ1-1
d_call: -
cdr3_nt: TGCAGTGCTAAGCTGGGGGGGAACGCTGAAGCTTTCTTT
cdr3_aa: CSAKLGGNAEAFF

v_call: TRBV27
clone_size: -
j_call: TRBJ2-1
d_call: -
cdr3_nt: TGTACCAGCACCCCTTGGGGGGAGAAGGGCAATGAGCAGTTCTTC
cdr3_aa: CTSTPWGEKGNEQFF

v_call: TRBV20-1
clone_size: few
j_call: TRBJ1-1
d_call: -
cdr3_nt: TGCAGTGTCCCAGCCGGGAACACTGAAGCTTTCTTT
cdr3_aa: CSVPAGNTEAFF

v_call: TRBV5-6
clone_size: few
j_call: TRBJ1-1
d_call: TRBD1
cdr3_nt: TGTGCCAGCAGCTACCCTAACAGGGGGCAGATACAGAACACTGAAGCTTTCTTT
cdr3_aa: CASSYPNRGQIQNTEAFF

v_call: TRBV7-9
clone_size: few
j_call: TRBJ2-5
d_call: TRBD2
cdr3_nt: TGTGCCAGCAGAGCGGGAGGGGGAGAGACCCAGTACTTC
cdr3_aa: CASRAGGGETQYF

v_call: TRBV30
clone_size: -
j_call: TRBJ2-5
d_call: TRBD2
cdr3_nt: TGTGCCTGGGCTAGCGGGAGTCCCGAGACCCAGTACTTC
cdr3_aa: CAWASGSPETQYF

v_call: TRBV6-1
clone_size: -
j_call: TRBJ2-7
d_call: -
cdr3_nt: TGTGCCAGCAGGCACGGAGGAAGCTCCTACGAGCAGTACTTC
cdr3_aa: CASRHGGSSYEQYF

v_call: TRBV29-1
clone_size: -
j_call: TRBJ2-7
d_call: -
cdr3_nt: TGCAGCGTGTCGACTGAATTATCCTACGAGCAGTACTTC
cdr3_aa: CSVSTELSYEQYF

v_call: TRBV7-2
clone_size: -
j_call: TRBJ2-3
d_call: -
cdr3_nt: TGTGCCAGCAGCTTAGGAGGTACAGCCACAGATACGCAGTATTTT
cdr3_aa: CASSLGGTATDTQYF

v_call: TRBV3-1
clone_size: few
j_call: TRBJ2-1
d_call: TRBD2
cdr3_nt: TGTGCCAGCAGCCAAGCACCTCCGGGACTAGCGCCTCGAAACGAGCAGTTCTTC
cdr3_aa: CASSQAPPGLAPRNEQFF

v_call: TRBV29-1
clone_size: -
j_call: TRBJ2-5
d_call: -
cdr3_nt: TGCAGCGTCTCAGGGAAAGAGACCCAGTACTTC
cdr3_aa: CSVSGKETQYF

v_call: TRBV10-2
clone_size: -
j_call: TRBJ1-2
d_call: TRBD1
cdr3_nt: TGCGCCAGCATCGCCGGACAGGGCCGATCCTATGGCTACACCTTC
cdr3_aa: CASIAGQGRSYGYTF

v_call: TRBV20-1
clone_size: few
j_call: TRBJ2-7
d_call: -
cdr3_nt: TGCAGTGCTAGAAAGGCCGGAGACTACGAGCAGTACTTC
cdr3_aa: CSARKAGDYEQYF

v_call: TRBV7-8
clone_size: -
j_call: TRBJ2-1
d_call: TRBD2
cdr3_nt: TGTGCCAGCAGCGGGACTAGCGGGGCTAGCTCCTACAATGAGCAGTTCTTC
cdr3_aa: CASSGTSGASSYNEQFF

v_call: TRBV6-5
clone_size: -
j_call: TRBJ2-5
d_call: -
cdr3_nt: TGTGCCAGCAGTTACAGTCTGCAAGAGACCCAGTACTTC
cdr3_aa: CASSYSLQETQYF

v_call: TRBV7-2
clone_size: many
j_call: TRBJ2-1
d_call: -
cdr3_nt: TGTGCCAGCAGAGCGGGCCGTTCGGGTTCCTACAATGAGCAGTTCTTC
cdr3_aa: CASRAGRSGSYNEQFF

v_call: TRBV19
clone_size: -
j_call: TRBJ2-3
d_call: -
cdr3_nt: TGTGCCACAACAGCCCCTAGCACAGATACGCAGTATTTT
cdr3_aa: CATTAPSTDTQYF

v_call: TRBV5-6
clone_size: -
j_call: TRBJ1-2
d_call: -
cdr3_nt: TGTGCCAGCAGCCTGGGACCCGGAGGCTATGGCTACACCTTC
cdr3_aa: CASSLGPGGYGYTF